Shown below are 31 T cell receptor beta chains from a single sample sequenced in a study of a mutant IDH1 vaccine in newly diagnosed glioma. These TCRs are of unknown antigen specificity. The method was immunoSEQ multiplex PCR; TCRdb's version includes in-frame clones alone and lacks a portion of them. The sample lists tens of thousands of clones; 81% were seen once. As to time point: week 47, end of study. Every single dose of the vaccine, 300 ug of mutant IDH1 20-mer peptide, came with topical imiquimod. Material: PBMCs, obtained from a glioma patient whose treatment included an IDH1 peptide vaccine. The receptors come from a man aged 35 to 55 with glioma.

This rearrangement joins TRBV5-8 to TRBJ2-2; unclear D gene. The CDR3 length is 14 residues. V was trimmed by 2 bases and J by 5 bases, leaving 10 bases between them. In germline, CDR1 is SGHTS, CDR2 YDEGEE. CDR3 amino acids: CASSLEARTGELFF. In DNA, the CDR3 is TGTGCCAGCAGCTTAGAGGCTCGGACCGGGGAGCTGTTTTTT.

V and J are TRBV30 and TRBJ2-7; D is uncertain. This CDR3 region has 14 residues. V dropped 2 bases and J dropped 2 bases, with 13 bases sitting between them. Germline V lookup: CDR1 GTSNPN, CDR2 SVGIG (reference sequence). The DNA of the CDR3 is TGTGCCTGGAGTCCCCAAAAACCCCCCTACGAGCAGTACTTC. Translating gives CAWSPQKPPYEQYF.

This clone has more than one count but fewer than ten. The rearrangement joins TRBV19 to TRBJ2-6; D call uncertain. Germline CDR1 and CDR2: LNHDA and SQIVND (reference sequence). The V gene lost 0 bases and the J gene lost 2 bases, with 8 bases spanning the gap. This CDR3 region has 16 residues. The CDR3 nucleotides read TGTGCCAGTAGTATAGAGGGCCCACCTGGGGCCAACGTCCTGACTTTC. Translation gives CASSIEGPPGANVLTF.

The V call is TRBV6-5, the J call TRBJ2-7; 8 bases are a match to TRBD2. The CDR3 is 15 amino acids. CDR1 is MNHEY, CDR2 SVGAGI, per germline. V dropped 6 bases and J dropped 3; count of bases not matched to a gene: 10. The CDR3 protein is CASSRQRGTYYEQYF. CDR3 nucleotide sequence: TGTGCCAGCAGCCGTCAGCGGGGGACCTACTACGAGCAGTACTTC.

V is TRBV9 and J is TRBJ2-7; weak D call: TRBD2 (5 bases). The ends were cut back, 0 bases at V and 2 bases at J, with 12 bases in the middle. CDR3 length: 15 residues. The V gene's germline CDR1 is SGDLS and CDR2 YYNGEE. CDR3 nucleotide sequence: TGTGCCAGCAGCGTAGCTCCGGAGGAAACCTACGAGCAGTACTTC. Amino acid sequence: CASSVAPEETYEQYF.

On this clone itself: Other DNA sequences in this sample translate to the same CDR3. This sequence joins TRBV18 and TRBJ1-6, with a tentative D call TRBD1 (5 bases). This CDR3 is built from 15 residues. Germline CDR1 reads KGHSH; CDR2 reads LQKENI. V lost 3 bases and J 0 bases, leaving 6 bases between the germline ends. The CDR3 nucleotides are TGTGCCAGCTCACCGGGGGGCTCCTATAATTCACCCCTCCACTTT. As protein: CASSPGGSYNSPLHF.

This rearrangement joins TRBV6-1 to TRBJ2-7; tentative D call: TRBD2 (5 bases). Germline CDR1 and CDR2: MNHNS and SASEGT. Trimming removed 2 bases from V and 3 bases from J, with 11 bases in between. The CDR3 has 14 amino acids. CDR3 nucleotide sequence: TGTGCCAGCAGTGAACAGTGGGAGAGCTACGAGCAGTACTTC. It specifies CASSEQWESYEQYF.

The chain recombines TRBV18 with TRBJ2-1, with TRBD1 matching 8 bases. J lost 7 bases, V lost 6 bases, and 8 bases had no gene match. The germline gives CDR1 KGHSH, CDR2 LQKENI. CDR3 length equals 14 residues. CDR3 sequence: CASSPDGTGNEQFF. The CDR3 coding sequence is TGTGCCAGCTCTCCTGATGGGACAGGTAATGAGCAGTTCTTC. The full variable domain, in which reference TRBV18 and TRBJ2-1 provide the parts outside the CDR3, is NAGVMQNPRHLVRRRGQEARLRCSPMKGHSHVYWYRQLPEEGLKFMVYLQKENIIDESGMPKERFSAEFPKEGPSILRIQQVVRGDSAAYFCASSPDGTGNEQFFGPGTRLTVL.

The chain links TRBV19 to TRBJ2-6; 9 bases align to TRBD1. The CDR3 sequence is 19 residues long. CDR1 is LNHDA, CDR2 SQIVND, per germline (reference sequence). After removal of 8 bases from V and 0 bases from J, the junction contained 14 bases not matched to a gene. The CDR3 loop reads CASSALRDRAFSGANVLTF. CDR3 bases: TGTGCCAGTTCCGCACTCCGGGACAGGGCCTTCTCTGGGGCCAACGTCCTGACTTTC.

V usage is TRBV6-1 and J usage is TRBJ2-3; D is uncertain. Germline values: CDR1 MNHNS, CDR2 SASEGT. Trimming stripped 1 base from V and 2 bases from J, with 10 bases between. The CDR3 runs to 15 residues. The CDR3 DNA follows: TGTGCCAGCAGTGAAGGCCACACCCACACAGATACGCAGTATTTT. It specifies CASSEGHTHTDTQYF.

This clone came up once. The J gene is TRBJ2-1, the V gene TRBV7-6; 10 nucleotides match TRBD2. V was clipped by 6 bases and J by 0 bases; unmatched bases: 8. This CDR3 contains 17 residues. The germline V gene has CDR1 SGHVS and CDR2 FNYEAQ. The CDR3 spells CASSLLAGVGSYNEQFF. CDR3 sequence (DNA): TGTGCCAGCAGTTTGCTAGCGGGAGTGGGCTCCTACAATGAGCAGTTCTTC.

The genes are TRBV28 and TRBJ1-3; TRBD1 aligns across 7 bases. This CDR3 is built from 14 residues. V gave up 8 bases and J gave up 1 base; unmatched junction bases: 5. Germline CDR1 MDHEN, CDR2 SYDVKM. Here the CDR3 reads CASRQGDSGNTIYF. The DNA for the CDR3 is TGTGCCAGCCGACAGGGAGATTCTGGAAACACCATATATTTT.

The genes are TRBV29-1 and TRBJ2-3; D is ambiguous. The CDR3 is 11 residues long. With 4 bases removed from V and 5 bases from J, the gap between germline ends came to 7 bases. The V gene's germline CDR1 is SQVTM and CDR2 ANQGSEA. Written as DNA, the CDR3 is TGCAGCGTTGTACTCGGAGATACGCAGTATTTT. As protein: CSVVLGDTQYF.

In its sample, this clone was seen a few times. The chain combines TRBV28 with TRBJ1-1; 7 nucleotides align to TRBD1. CDR3 size: 13 residues. The ends lost 4 bases at V and 8 bases at J; junction bases unmatched: 7. CDR1 is MDHEN and CDR2 is SYDVKM in the germline V gene. CDR3 sequence (DNA): TGTGCCAGCAGTTCCCGACAGGGCCAAGAAGCTTTCTTT. Protein sequence: CASSSRQGQEAFF.

The V gene is TRBV5-5, the J gene TRBJ2-3; the match to TRBD1 covers 9 bases. Unmatched junction bases numbered 2, after V lost 3 bases and J lost 0 bases. The germline V gene has CDR1 SGHKS and CDR2 YYEKEE (reference sequence). The CDR3 loop spans 15 amino acids. CDR3 bases: TGTGCCAGCAGCTGGGACAGGGCTAGCACAGATACGCAGTATTTT. Translation: CASSWDRASTDTQYF.

The genes are TRBV4-1 and TRBJ2-3, with 8 bases that match TRBD2. This CDR3 is built from 16 residues. The trim removed 0 bases at V and 3 bases at J, leaving 5 bases unmatched. Germline assignment: CDR1 MGHRA and CDR2 YSYEKL. CDR3 protein: CASSQDRSGSTDTQYF. For the CDR3, the DNA is TGCGCCAGCAGCCAAGACAGGAGCGGGAGTACAGATACGCAGTATTTT.

The gene calls are TRBV2 and TRBJ1-1; D is perhaps TRBD1 (6 bases). Germline-derived CDR1 and CDR2 are SNHLY and FYNNEI. Trimming removed 3 bases from V and 0 bases from J, with 26 bases in between. The CDR3 spans 20 residues. The CDR3 spells CASSDSSGDGTLGMNTEAFF. CDR3 nucleotides: TGTGCCAGCAGTGACTCCTCGGGGGACGGGACACTGGGGATGAACACTGAAGCTTTCTTT.

The V and J genes are TRBV6-5 and TRBJ2-1; TRBD2 might be the D (7 bases). The CDR3 runs to 15 residues. Germline V gene sequence: CDR1 MNHEY, CDR2 SVGAGI. Trimming left V 2 bases short and J 4 bases short, with 12 bases between. This CDR3 reads CASSYGGAEYNEQFF. In nucleotides, the CDR3 is TGTGCCAGCAGTTACGGGGGGGCAGAGTACAATGAGCAGTTCTTC.

The J gene is TRBJ2-5, the V gene TRBV5-1; the D is unclear. CDR1 and CDR2 from the germline V gene are SGHRS and YFSETQ. V lost 7 bases and J lost 5, with 15 bases in between. CDR3 size: 13 residues. CDR3 nucleotides: TGCGCCAGCTGTTCTGGGGTCCGTGAGACCCAGTACTTC. Protein sequence: CASCSGVRETQYF.

The chain links TRBV4-2 to TRBJ2-7, with 13 bases aligning to TRBD2. CDR1 is LGHNA and CDR2 is YNFKEQ in the germline V gene. Unmatched junction bases numbered 18, after V lost 3 bases and J lost 1 base. The CDR3 is 21 residues long. In nucleotides, the CDR3 is TGTGCCAGCAGCCACACACTAATCGGACTAGCGGGAGACCACCCTTCCTACGAGCAGTACTTC. Amino acid sequence: CASSHTLIGLAGDHPSYEQYF.

The CDR3 DNA reads TGTGCCAGCAGGGGGACTAGAGGTTATGAGCAGTTCTTC. Encoded protein: CASRGTRGYEQFF. This chain joins TRBV27 and TRBJ2-1; 8 bases agree with TRBD2. The CDR3 runs to 13 residues. Per germline, CDR1 MNHEY and CDR2 SMNVEV (reference sequence). Trimming cost V 6 bases and J 8 bases; bases outside gene matches: 6.

The rearrangement links TRBV19 to TRBJ2-1; 13 bases line up with TRBD2. The CDR3 is made up of 16 amino acids. Germline V gives CDR1 LNHDA, CDR2 SQIVND (reference sequence). J lost 3 bases, V lost 3 bases, and 2 bases had no gene match. This CDR3 reads CASSMGLAGFYNEQFF. CDR3 DNA: TGTGCCAGTAGTATGGGACTAGCGGGGTTCTACAATGAGCAGTTCTTC.

V and J are TRBV18 and TRBJ2-1; no reliable D call. The CDR3 runs to 11 residues. Germline lookup yields CDR1 KGHSH and CDR2 LQKENI. V was pared by 2 bases and J by 7 bases, with 3 bases between. CDR3 sequence: CASSPKNEQFF. The CDR3 nucleotides read TGTGCCAGCTCACCAAAAAATGAGCAGTTCTTC.

With regard to this clone: At one end, the junction sequence differs from germline, possibly due to a read error. The chain uses TRBV25-1 and TRBJ2-7; 12 positions agree with TRBD2. CDR1 is MGHDK, CDR2 SYGVNS, per germline. The CDR3 has 18 residues. CDR3 sequence (DNA): TGTGCCAGCAGTGGAAACCACTCGAGACAGGGGAATACTAGCGGGAGGCCTTTC. This translates into CASSGNHSRQGNTSGRPF.

This sequence joins TRBV2 and TRBJ2-3; TRBD2 matches at 7 bases. V dropped 3 bases and J dropped 8; count of bases not matched to a gene: 8. Per germline, CDR1 SNHLY and CDR2 FYNNEI. The length of the CDR3 is 14 residues. The DNA for the CDR3 is TGTGCCAGCAGTGAGGGGCGGGAGTCTGGTACGCAGTATTTT. Amino acid sequence: CASSEGRESGTQYF.

The gene calls are TRBV12-5 and TRBJ1-6; D remains ambiguous. The CDR3 sequence is 16 residues long. Per the germline V gene, CDR1 is LGHNT and CDR2 is FRNRAP. Trimming left V 4 bases short and J 0 bases short, with 10 bases between. CDR3 bases: TGTGCTAGTGGTTCGTCTGGGAGCTCCTATAATTCACCCCTCCACTTT. It specifies CASGSSGSSYNSPLHF.

The chain is built from TRBV9 and TRBJ2-1; TRBD2 matches 14 bases. J gave up 4 bases and V 4 bases, and 13 bases lay outside the gene matches. Germline values: CDR1 SGDLS, CDR2 YYNGEE. The CDR3 totals 19 residues. This chain's CDR3 is CASSPSPETSGRDYNEQFF. CDR3 nucleotides: TGTGCCAGCAGCCCTAGCCCAGAGACTAGCGGGAGGGATTACAATGAGCAGTTCTTC.

The chain is built from TRBV15 and TRBJ1-1, with D perhaps TRBD1 (5 bases). The V end lost 0 bases, the J end lost 2 bases, and 13 bases lay between the germline ends. CDR1 LNHNV and CDR2 YYDKDF come from the germline V gene (reference sequence). CDR3 length equals 16 residues. As DNA, the CDR3 is TGTGCCACCAGCAGAGATCTACCGGGGGTAAACACTGAAGCTTTCTTT. Encoded protein: CATSRDLPGVNTEAFF.

The CDR3 loop is CASSSLEETQYF. Here the CDR3 DNA reads TGTGCCAGCAGCTCCCTAGAAGAGACCCAGTACTTC. The rearrangement links TRBV28 to TRBJ2-5; D unclear. Germline values: CDR1 MDHEN, CDR2 SYDVKM. The V end was cut by 6 bases, the J end by 3 bases, with 8 bases between. This CDR3 contains 12 residues. The entire variable domain, with the rest obtained from reference TRBV28 and TRBJ2-5, is as follows: DVKVTQSSRYLVKRTGEKVFLECVQDMDHENMFWYRQDPGLGLRLIYFSYDVKMKEKGDIPEGYSVSREKKERFSLILESASTNQTSMYLCASSSLEETQYFGPGTRLLVL.

The chain recombines TRBV10-3 with TRBJ1-5, with no clear D. The V end lost 5 bases, the J end lost 5 bases, and 7 bases lay between the germline ends. This CDR3 is 12 amino acids long. In germline, CDR1 is ENHRY, CDR2 SYGVKD. The CDR3 here is CAISHSDQPQHF. In nucleotides, the CDR3 is TGTGCCATCAGTCATTCGGATCAGCCCCAGCATTTT.

This clone was seen many times. This rearrangement joins TRBV5-6 to TRBJ1-3; D not resolved. The V gene lost 3 bases and the J gene lost 4 bases, with 5 bases spanning the gap. Looked up from germline, CDR1 is SGHDT and CDR2 is YYEEEE. CDR3 length: 12 residues. The CDR3: CASSWMGNTIYF. The CDR3 region has the DNA TGTGCCAGCAGCTGGATGGGAAACACCATATATTTT.